Listed here are 14 T cell receptor beta chains from one sample, sequenced in a study of OX40 agonist ivuxolimab in advanced cancers. Method: immunoSEQ multiplex PCR; TCRdb's copy keeps in-frame clones and lacks some. This sample has tens of thousands of clones, with 80% to 85% found just once. The input for sequencing was CD4+ or CD8+ T cells sorted from blood, taken in a trial of the OX40 agonist ivuxolimab. The receptors here all came from an adult with an advanced solid tumor such as melanoma, head and neck, liver or kidney cancer.

The rearrangement links TRBV7-2 to TRBJ2-2, with D uncertain. CDR3 size: 16 residues. Germline V lookup: CDR1 SGHTA, CDR2 FQGNSA. Trimming stripped 3 bases from V and 0 bases from J, with 11 bases between. The DNA of the CDR3 is TGTGCCAGCAGCTTCGTCCCCAAGGCGAACACCGGGGAGCTGTTTTTT. This sequence encodes CASSFVPKANTGELFF. The variable domain in full, completed from reference TRBV7-2 and TRBJ2-2, reads GAGVSQSPSNKVTEKGKDVELRCDPISGHTALYWYRQSLGQGLEFLIYFQGNSAPDKSGLPSDRFSAERTGGSVSTLTIQRTQQEDSAVYLCASSFVPKANTGELFFGEGSRLTVL.

The chain has TRBV5-4 and TRBJ2-7; D ambiguous. The V gene's germline CDR1 is SGHNT and CDR2 YYREEE (reference sequence). Trimming removed 0 bases from V and 4 bases from J, with 17 bases in between. The CDR3 has 16 residues. The CDR3 DNA is TGTGCCAGCAGCTTGGAGAGAGATAGCCTCGTGTACGAGCAGTACTTC. Its translation: CASSLERDSLVYEQYF.

The V call is TRBV14, the J call TRBJ2-7, with D tentatively TRBD1 or TRBD2 (6 bases each). Germline V gene lookup returns CDR1 SGHDN and CDR2 FVKESK. The germline V and J ends were trimmed by 0 bases and 7 bases, with 16 bases remaining between them. This CDR3 has 15 amino acids. In nucleotides, the CDR3 is TGTGCCAGCAGCCAAGAGGGGGGCCCCTGGGGGGAGCAGTACTTC. Translation gives CASSQEGGPWGEQYF.

The chain recombines TRBV16 with TRBJ1-6; 9 bases line up with TRBD1. CDR1 is KGHSY, CDR2 FQNENV, per germline. The CDR3 spans 14 residues. V was clipped by 4 bases and J by 6 bases; unmatched bases: 1. The CDR3 sequence: CASSPGQGNSPLHF. CDR3 in DNA: TGTGCCAGCAGCCCGGGACAGGGTAATTCACCCCTCCACTTT.

This clone was seen only once. The J gene is TRBJ2-5, the V gene TRBV11-2, with 10 bases fitting TRBD1. The end of the DNA fits TRBJ2-7 better, so the J call may be wrong. The CDR3 extends over 14 amino acids. Germline CDR1 and CDR2: SGHAT and FQNNGV. The CDR3 region is CASSHGTGENEQYF. The CDR3 DNA reads TGTGCCAGCAGCCACGGGACAGGGGAAAACGAGCAGTACTTC.

V gene TRBV19 combines with J gene TRBJ1-5, with 9 positions matching TRBD1. CDR3 length: 17 amino acids. Trimming at V came to 5 bases and at J to 2 bases, leaving 10 bases not matched to a gene. Germline V gene data show CDR1 as LNHDA and CDR2 as SQIVND (reference sequence). The CDR3 coding sequence is TGTGCCAGTAGTTCACAGGGGGCGGGGGTAGGCAATCAGCCCCAGCATTTT. Translated, it gives CASSSQGAGVGNQPQHF.

Of note for this clone: The sample holds other DNA sequences that translate to the same CDR3. This chain links TRBV5-6 with TRBJ2-1; D gene ambiguous. V was clipped by 2 bases and J by 6 bases, with 6 bases between them. The V gene's germline CDR1 is SGHDT and CDR2 YYEEEE. CDR3 length: 12 amino acids. CDR3 coding DNA: TGTGCCAGCAGCTTCTCAGTCAATGAGCAGTTCTTC. This encodes CASSFSVNEQFF.

The CDR3 protein is CASTSSGASYNEQFF. CDR3 nucleotides: TGTGCCAGCACCTCTAGCGGGGCCTCCTACAATGAGCAGTTCTTC. The chain has TRBV11-3 and TRBJ2-1; 9 nucleotides line up with TRBD2. CDR3 size: 15 residues. Germline CDR1 SGHNT, CDR2 YENEEA. J gave up 0 bases and V 7 bases, and 4 bases lay outside the gene matches.

This clone was found a few times. This chain connects TRBV5-8 to TRBJ2-6; no reliable D call. The ends were cut back, 0 bases at V and 0 bases at J, with 7 bases in the middle. The CDR3 runs to 16 residues. Per the germline V gene, CDR1 is SGHTS and CDR2 is YDEGEE. The CDR3 DNA reads TGTGCCAGCAGCTTGGGTGTTATCTCTGGGGCCAACGTCCTGACTTTC. Protein: CASSLGVISGANVLTF.

V is TRBV7-3 and J is TRBJ2-1; D might be TRBD1 or TRBD2, each matching 5 bases. The germline CDR1 and CDR2 sequences are SGHTA and FQGTGA. V shed 5 bases and J shed 8 bases, with 19 bases lying between them. The CDR3 runs to 15 residues. The CDR3 bases are TGTGCCAGCAGCAAGGGTCACAACTTGGGACATGAGCAGTTCTTC. It codes for CASSKGHNLGHEQFF.

This clone was observed a handful of times. V gene TRBV7-2 combines with J gene TRBJ2-5; 9 bases agree with TRBD2. Trimming at V came to 1 base and at J to 4 bases, leaving 4 bases not matched to a gene. Germline V CDR1 and CDR2: SGHTA, FQGNSA. The CDR3 is made up of 15 amino acids. CDR3 DNA sequence: TGTGCCAGCAGCTTAGTGACGCGGGGGGGAGAGACCCAGTACTTC. Protein product: CASSLVTRGGETQYF.

The V call is TRBV7-9, the J call TRBJ1-1; unclear D gene. This CDR3 is 14 amino acids long. The V gene lost 5 bases and the J gene lost 5 bases, with 15 bases spanning the gap. Germline CDR1 and CDR2: SEHNR and FQNEAQ (reference sequence). The CDR3 protein is CASSPLLGETEAFF. CDR3 bases: TGTGCCAGCAGCCCCCTTTTGGGCGAGACTGAAGCTTTCTTT. Full variable domain (remainder filled in from reference TRBV7-9 and TRBJ1-1): DTGVSQNPRHKITKRGQNVTFRCDPISEHNRLYWYRQTLGQGPEFLTYFQNEAQLEKSRLLSDRFSAERPKGSFSTLEIQRTEQGDSAMYLCASSPLLGETEAFFGQGTRLTVV.

J is TRBJ2-2 and V is TRBV25-1; 10 nucleotides line up with TRBD1. In germline, CDR1 is MGHDK, CDR2 SYGVNS. CDR3 length equals 18 residues. The junction had 8 bases not matched to a gene; V was cut back by 4 bases and J by 0 bases. The CDR3 sequence: CASSAAPGTGANTGELFF. The CDR3 coding sequence is TGTGCCAGCAGTGCTGCTCCCGGGACAGGGGCGAACACCGGGGAGCTGTTTTTT.

V usage is TRBV15 and J usage is TRBJ1-5, with a weak D call TRBD1 (5 bases). The CDR3 has 16 residues. The germline gives CDR1 LNHNV, CDR2 YYDKDF (reference sequence). Between the trimmed V and J ends, which lost 5 bases and 1 base, there was a span of 15 bases. CDR3 in amino acids: CATSPDGGRSNQPQHF. The DNA of the CDR3 is TGTGCCACCAGCCCCGACGGGGGTAGAAGCAATCAGCCCCAGCATTTT. The variable domain in full, completed from reference TRBV15 and TRBJ1-5, reads DAMVIQNPRYQVTQFGKPVTLSCSQTLNHNVMYWYQQKSSQAPKLLFHYYDKDFNNEADTPDNFQSRRPNTSFCFLDIRSPGLGDTAMYLCATSPDGGRSNQPQHFGDGTRLSIL.